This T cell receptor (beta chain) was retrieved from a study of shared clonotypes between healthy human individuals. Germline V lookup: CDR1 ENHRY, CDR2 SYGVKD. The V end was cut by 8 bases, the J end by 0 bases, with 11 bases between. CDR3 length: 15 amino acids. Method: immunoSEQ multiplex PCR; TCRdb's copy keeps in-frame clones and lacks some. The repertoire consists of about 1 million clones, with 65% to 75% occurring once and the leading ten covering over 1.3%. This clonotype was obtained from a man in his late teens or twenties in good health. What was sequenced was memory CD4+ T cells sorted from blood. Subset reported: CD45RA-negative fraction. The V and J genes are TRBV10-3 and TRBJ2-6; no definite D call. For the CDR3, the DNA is TGTGCCATCCAAGGTCCGGGCTCTGGGGCCAACGTCCTGACTTTC. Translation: CAIQGPGSGANVLTF.